This T cell receptor beta chain originates from a study of blood T cell repertoires in COVID-19 (dated by TCRdb to the early 2020s). At the level of the whole study: Collaborator samples came from the United States, Italy and Spain and covered acute and convalescent phases of COVID-19. HLA class I and class II types, where available, came from metadata supplied by the sample provider rather than from assay-based typing. The prospective study material was composed of cDNA or gDNA derived from T cells, B-cell-depleted T cells, or PBMCs. The samples were drawn from two sources: the first 160 participants of the ongoing ImmuneRACE study, and 1,200 or so subjects contributed by 6 global collaborators. The repertoires were made available in a free public database intended to serve as a resource for research on the immune response to SARS-CoV-2. The dataset comprised deeply sampled blood TCRbeta repertoires from subjects exposed to, actively infected with, or recovered from COVID-19. Sample metadata almost always included a de-identified subject ID, COVID-19 status, age in years and sex. The full study reports these points: The quantity of clinical and demographic metadata differed by source and by participant and was supplied without curation.

CDR1 and CDR2, per the germline V gene (reference sequence), are MNHEY and SMNVEV. Reading from cysteine to phenylalanine, the CDR3 counts 14 amino acids. Only CDR3 DNA is held: 42 bases, read in frame from base 1. V loses 3 bases of germline sequence and J loses 5 bases, and the interval between the two ends is 11 bases. In the case of this clone: The target of this receptor is not known. No base quality information exists; no much larger clone differs at one position.

TCRbeta CDR3 regions were amplified from genomic DNA using the immunoSEQ Assay, a bias-controlled multiplex PCR. In the original analysis: The number of nucleated cells in each sample was estimated by amplification of reference gene primers within the assay. To quantify the absolute abundance of each unique TCRbeta CDR3 rearrangement, sequence reads were collapsed and filtered. For each sample, productive Simpson clonality was calculated by taking the square root of Simpson's diversity index across productive rearrangements. Imported from immuneACCESS, the table was reduced by TCRdb to in-frame sequences with V and J called. These copies leave out some clones; in studies compared against another copy, an unresolved V gene accounts for under half, and the cause of the remainder is not known. V and J calls and clone size come straight from that table; D and trimming were deduced from the DNA. A total of roughly 240,000 clones appear in this sample, approximately 89% of them only once. Around 1.5% of the sample is held by the ten biggest clonotypes.

A second Seattle source provided samples from volunteer blood donors who had recovered from COVID-19. Each collaborating institution followed its own protocols to collect whole blood in K2EDTA tubes. For TCRbeta analysis, collaborators shipped samples as frozen whole blood, isolated PBMCs, or DNA extracted from either of those sample types. The sequence was collected from an older woman who had recovered from COVID-19. Recombination linked TRBV27 to TRBJ1-5, with the D segment identity uncertain. Material for sequencing was peripheral blood. The nucleotide sequence reads as follows: TGTGCCAGCAGTTTCAGGCAGGCCTATCAGCCCCAGCATTTT. Its coded protein is CASSFRQAYQPQHF.